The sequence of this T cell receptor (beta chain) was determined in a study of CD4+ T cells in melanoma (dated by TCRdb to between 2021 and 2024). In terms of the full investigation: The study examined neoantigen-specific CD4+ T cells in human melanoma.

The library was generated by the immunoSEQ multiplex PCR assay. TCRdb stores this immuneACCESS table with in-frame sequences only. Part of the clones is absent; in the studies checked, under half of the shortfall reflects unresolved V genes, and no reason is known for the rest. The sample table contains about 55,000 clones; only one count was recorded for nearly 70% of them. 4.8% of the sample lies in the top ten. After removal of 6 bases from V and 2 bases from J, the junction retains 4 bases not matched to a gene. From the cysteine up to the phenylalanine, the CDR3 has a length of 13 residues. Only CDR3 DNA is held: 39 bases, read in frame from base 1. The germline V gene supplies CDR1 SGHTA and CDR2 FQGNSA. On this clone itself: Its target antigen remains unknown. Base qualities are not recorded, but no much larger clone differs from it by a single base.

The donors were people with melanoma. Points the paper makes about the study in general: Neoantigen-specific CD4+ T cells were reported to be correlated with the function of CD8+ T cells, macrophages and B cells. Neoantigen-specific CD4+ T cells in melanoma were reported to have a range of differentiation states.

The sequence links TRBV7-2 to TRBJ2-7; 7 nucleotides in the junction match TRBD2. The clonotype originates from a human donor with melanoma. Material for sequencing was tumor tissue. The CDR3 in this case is CASRTAGTYEQYF. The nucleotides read TGTGCCAGCAGAACAGCGGGGACCTACGAGCAGTACTTC.